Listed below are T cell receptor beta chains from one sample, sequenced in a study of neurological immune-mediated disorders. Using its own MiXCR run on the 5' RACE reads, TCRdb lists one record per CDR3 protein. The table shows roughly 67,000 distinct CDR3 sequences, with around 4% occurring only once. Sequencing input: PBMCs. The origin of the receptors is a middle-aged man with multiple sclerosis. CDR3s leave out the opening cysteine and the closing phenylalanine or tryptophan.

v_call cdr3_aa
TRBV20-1 SARGPTTGNYGYT
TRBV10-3 AISDWEVGTGELF
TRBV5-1 ASSSAAGGETQY
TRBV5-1 ASSLVGQNTEAF
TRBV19 ASSGTATNEKLF
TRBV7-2 ASSYGTGGRDTQY
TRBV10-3 AIRQGTGELF
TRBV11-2 ASSLRQGGEKLF
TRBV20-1 SARVQGGYGYT
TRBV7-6 ASSSGASYNSPLH
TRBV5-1 ASSLDSGGSPLH
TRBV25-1 ASSGTGRGPLEQY
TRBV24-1 ATSPRGEGNQPQH
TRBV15 ATSRDGKYGYT
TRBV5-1 ASSLVGDSYEQY
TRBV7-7 ASSTGLARAGETQY
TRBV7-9 ASSSIQETQY
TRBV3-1 ASSQDLQQQPQH
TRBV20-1 TWTGGDGYT
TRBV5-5 ASSLVESPYEQY
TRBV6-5 ASSPDRGTDTQY
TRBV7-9 ASSRYGTGDEQF
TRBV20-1 SANFGSLPDTQY
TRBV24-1 ATGVAGSSTGELF
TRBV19 ASSIAAPTNIQY
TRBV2 ASRDVSGRRFYEQY
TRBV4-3 ASSQDRAEVVRTQY
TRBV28 ASSPRELFKAGGVTDTQY
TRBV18 ASSPNYGLAGDTGELF
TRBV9 ASGLAPLSYGYT
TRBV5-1 ASSLVQLSTDTQY
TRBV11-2 ASSLLGQTNSPLH
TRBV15 ATSREGEKLF
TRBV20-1 SAILASGAYTGELF
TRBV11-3 ASSPRTSGEPSYNEQF
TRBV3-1 ASSQFRTGAQGAPLH
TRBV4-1 ASSPTTRTGVADEQF
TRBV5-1 ASSLQPRTVRIEAF
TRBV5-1 ASTLDSSYEQY
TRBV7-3 ASSLVGGVNNEQF
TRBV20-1 STDRLDGANVLT
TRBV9 ASSPGRLNTEAF
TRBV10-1 ATSDPGGTGELF
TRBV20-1 SASDSMNAEAF
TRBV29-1 SVEAGDKQETQY
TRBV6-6 ASSYRQSEAF
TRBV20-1 SARVGLEVNTGELF
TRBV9 ASSPRRGEGNTEAF
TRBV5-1 ASSLLVENTEAF
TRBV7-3 ASSLINGLEAF
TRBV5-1 ASSYNRGTPNYGYT
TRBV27 ASSLGAGDLQETQY